Each of the 26 T cell receptor beta chains below was sequenced from the same sample in a study of radiation and T cells in renal cell carcinoma. The protocol was immunoSEQ multiplex PCR, while the TCRdb copy is restricted to in-frame clones and leaves out a portion. In the table there are 150,000 or so clones, about 87% of which are singletons. Time point meaning: baseline pretreatment blood. The sample's treatment: 15 Gy SBRT to primary tumor, nephrectomy 4 weeks later. The material sequenced was blood, taken from a patient whose treatment included radiotherapy and nephrectomy. The receptor source for this set is a woman in her 70s with renal cell carcinoma.

This chain joins TRBV27 and TRBJ1-2; 8 bases are a match to TRBD1. This CDR3 contains 15 residues. Trimming at V came to 2 bases and at J to 1 base, leaving 3 bases not matched to a gene. The germline gives CDR1 MNHEY, CDR2 SMNVEV (reference sequence). The CDR3 DNA is TGTGCCAGCAGTTTAAAACAGGGGGTTAACTATGGCTACACCTTC. This sequence encodes CASSLKQGVNYGYTF.

The gene calls are TRBV18 and TRBJ1-2; TRBD1 aligns across 7 bases. This CDR3 comprises 13 residues. The germline V gene encodes CDR1 KGHSH and CDR2 LQKENI. V lost 6 bases, J lost 5 bases, and 6 bases stayed unmatched. The CDR3 DNA follows: TGTGCCAGCTCCCTCGGACAGGCTTATGGCTACACCTTC. Its translation: CASSLGQAYGYTF.

The V call is TRBV5-4, the J call TRBJ1-2, with D hard to call. The length of the CDR3 is 14 residues. Trimming removed 0 bases from V and 5 bases from J, with 11 bases in between. CDR1 and CDR2 from the germline V gene are SGHNT and YYREEE (reference sequence). CDR3 coding DNA: TGTGCCAGCAGCTTGGCTGGCGGACCTTATGGCTACACCTTC. Encoded protein: CASSLAGGPYGYTF.

In DNA, the CDR3 is TGTGCCAGCAGCTTTGCCACGACAGGGGGGGACGAGCAGTACTTC. This encodes CASSFATTGGDEQYF. This chain joins TRBV7-3 and TRBJ2-7; 9 nucleotides match TRBD1. The CDR3 runs to 15 residues. The V gene's germline CDR1 is SGHTA and CDR2 FQGTGA. With 3 bases clipped from V and 5 bases from J, the junction kept 8 bases outside the gene matches.

The chain joins TRBV5-6 to TRBJ2-7, with D perhaps matching TRBD1 (6 bases). Germline loops: CDR1 SGHDT, CDR2 YYEEEE. The CDR3 totals 15 residues. V lost 5 bases to trimming and J lost 5 bases, with 20 bases between them. The DNA of the CDR3 is TGTGCCAGCAGTCCCGGACAGTCCCCTATGGACGAGCAGTACTTC. Translating gives CASSPGQSPMDEQYF.

The V and J genes are TRBV7-8 and TRBJ2-5; D unresolved. Germline V gives CDR1 SGHVS, CDR2 FQNEAQ. Trimming removed 4 bases from V and 5 bases from J, with 17 bases in between. This CDR3 comprises 15 residues. CDR3 DNA sequence: TGTGCCAGCAGCTCCCGGTCGACCCTCGGGGAGACCCAGTACTTC. The encoded protein is CASSSRSTLGETQYF.

This clone showed up just once. The chain couples TRBV6-1 to TRBJ2-5, with 9 bases identical to TRBD1. The V gene's germline CDR1 is MNHNS and CDR2 SASEGT. The CDR3 length is 14 residues. Trimming removed 11 bases from V and 0 bases from J; junction bases left unmatched: 7. CDR3 sequence reads: CAPGTGRYQETQYF. The DNA for the CDR3 is TGTGCCCCCGGGACAGGGCGGTACCAAGAGACCCAGTACTTC.

The V and J genes are TRBV6-1 and TRBJ1-3, with D unclear. V was pared by 2 bases and J by 0 bases, with 8 bases between. There are 15 residues in the CDR3. Germline values: CDR1 MNHNS, CDR2 SASEGT. CDR3 amino acids: CASSERKGSGNTIYF. The CDR3 region has the DNA TGTGCCAGCAGTGAAAGGAAGGGCTCTGGAAACACCATATATTTT.

This clone was counted once. This chain links TRBV5-1 with TRBJ2-1, with D perhaps being TRBD1 or TRBD2 (5 bases each). V dropped 2 bases and J dropped 2 bases, with 11 bases sitting between them. The CDR3 has 15 amino acids. Germline CDR1 is SGHRS and CDR2 is YFSETQ. CDR3 coding DNA: TGCGCCAGCAGCTTAACCGGGACCACCTACAATGAGCAGTTCTTC. Translating gives CASSLTGTTYNEQFF.

The V gene is TRBV2, the J gene TRBJ1-2; D uncertain. V was clipped by 7 bases and J by 4 bases, with 19 bases between them. This CDR3 region has 15 residues. Germline lookup yields CDR1 SNHLY and CDR2 FYNNEI. CDR3 DNA: TGTGCCAGCACCCCATCGGAGGCTGAAGTCTATGGCTACACCTTC. This encodes CASTPSEAEVYGYTF.

The rearrangement links TRBV5-1 to TRBJ1-3; D remains unclear. Germline CDR1 SGHRS, CDR2 YFSETQ. The CDR3 is 15 residues long. The V end lost 0 bases, the J end lost 2 bases, and 9 bases lay between the germline ends. The CDR3 bases are TGCGCCAGCAGCTTGGCGGGAGGGACTGGAAACACCATATATTTT. Its translation is CASSLAGGTGNTIYF.

In this sample, this clone turned up once. V and J are TRBV18 and TRBJ2-6; no reliable D call. The CDR3 contains 15 residues. The germline CDR1 and CDR2 sequences are KGHSH and LQKENI. V lost 3 bases to trimming and J lost 2 bases, with 8 bases between them. This chain's CDR3 is CASSPAKTGANVLTF. Here the CDR3 DNA reads TGTGCCAGCTCACCGGCAAAGACTGGGGCCAACGTCCTGACTTTC.

The chain combines TRBV28 with TRBJ1-1; 7 bases agree with TRBD1. Germline V CDR1 and CDR2: MDHEN, SYDVKM. The ends lost 7 bases at V and 5 bases at J; junction bases unmatched: 7. The CDR3 sequence is 13 residues long. CDR3 sequence (DNA): TGTGCCAGCACCAGGGACAGTACAACTGAAGCTTTCTTT. Translated, it gives CASTRDSTTEAFF.

V and J are TRBV7-2 and TRBJ1-1, with D perhaps TRBD1 (5 bases). This CDR3 contains 15 residues. The germline CDR1 and CDR2 sequences are SGHTA and FQGNSA. V was shortened by 5 bases and J by 4 bases, with 17 bases between the two germline ends. CDR3 residues: CASSPALRGSTEAFF. The CDR3, as DNA: TGTGCCAGCAGCCCGGCCTTGAGGGGAAGCACTGAAGCTTTCTTT.

This chain uses TRBV10-3 with TRBJ2-1; TRBD1 might be the D (6 bases). CDR1 is ENHRY, CDR2 SYGVKD, per germline. There are 15 residues in the CDR3. The V end was cut by 4 bases, the J end by 0 bases, with 10 bases between. The CDR3 DNA reads as TGTGCCATCAGTGGGGTAGGGGGCTCCTACAATGAGCAGTTCTTC. Protein product: CAISGVGGSYNEQFF.

The chain recombines TRBV5-6 with TRBJ2-3; D tentatively reads TRBD1 or TRBD2 (5 bases each). CDR3 length: 13 amino acids. Trimming took 4 bases from V and 6 from J, leaving 12 bases between them. Germline V CDR1 and CDR2: SGHDT, YYEEEE. CDR3 nucleotides: TGTGCCAGCAGCCGAACCGGGGCGGATACGCAGTATTTT. This translates into CASSRTGADTQYF.

The V call is TRBV29-1, the J call TRBJ2-5; 7 nucleotides match TRBD1. CDR1 and CDR2 from the germline V gene are SQVTM and ANQGSEA. This CDR3 region has 12 residues. The V segment lost 6 bases and the J segment 2 bases; nucleotides outside the gene matches: 3. For the CDR3, the DNA is TGCAGCGTGGGACAGATACAAGAGACCCAGTACTTC. Protein sequence: CSVGQIQETQYF.

The rearrangement joins TRBV5-4 to TRBJ2-7, with unresolved D. Germline V lookup: CDR1 SGHNT, CDR2 YYREEE (reference sequence). The V and J ends lost 4 bases and 4 bases respectively, with 15 bases between them. The CDR3 is 14 residues long. CDR3 in DNA: TGTGCCAGCAGCACTGGTACCGTGGGTTACGAGCAGTACTTC. Protein sequence: CASSTGTVGYEQYF.

The chain combines TRBV5-5 with TRBJ2-7; 8 bases are shared with TRBD1. J was trimmed by 0 bases and V by 7 bases; bases with no gene match: 0. Germline V gene lookup returns CDR1 SGHKS and CDR2 YYEKEE (reference sequence). The CDR3 spans 12 residues. DNA for the CDR3: TGTGCCAGCGGGACAGGCTCCTACGAGCAGTACTTC. Its protein is CASGTGSYEQYF.

This chain uses TRBV7-8 with TRBJ1-2; the D is unclear. V was trimmed by 2 bases and J by 7 bases, leaving 14 bases between them. From germline, CDR1 is SGHVS and CDR2 FQNEAQ. CDR3 length equals 14 residues. The CDR3 DNA follows: TGTGCCAGCAGCTTAAGGATTGGAGTGATTGGCTACACCTTC. Translation: CASSLRIGVIGYTF. Supplemented by reference TRBV7-8 and TRBJ1-2, the full variable domain reads GAGVSQSPRYKVAKRGQDVALRCDPISGHVSLFWYQQALGQGPEFLTYFQNEAQLDKSGLPSDRFFAERPEGSVSTLKIQRTQQEDSAVYLCASSLRIGVIGYTFGSGTRLTVV.

This chain uses TRBV18 with TRBJ2-5; no definite D call. Germline V lookup: CDR1 KGHSH, CDR2 LQKENI. The CDR3 consists of 12 residues. V lost 2 bases, J lost 4 bases, and 5 bases lay in between. The CDR3: CASSPTGETQYF. For the CDR3, the DNA is TGTGCCAGCTCACCAACGGGAGAGACCCAGTACTTC.

The genes are TRBV7-2 and TRBJ1-1, with TRBD1 as a possible D gene (5 bases). Germline loops: CDR1 SGHTA, CDR2 FQGNSA. Trimming removed 4 bases at V and 0 bases at J, with 12 bases between. This CDR3 spans 15 amino acids. CDR3 loop: CASSSTGPLNTEAFF. In DNA form, the CDR3 reads TGTGCCAGCAGCTCCACGGGACCATTGAACACTGAAGCTTTCTTT.

A few counts support this clone. The chain couples TRBV4-2 to TRBJ1-5; no clear D. V lost 0 bases and J 4 bases, leaving 10 bases between the germline ends. This CDR3 contains 15 residues. Germline CDR1 is LGHNA and CDR2 is YNFKEQ. The CDR3 DNA reads TGTGCCAGCAGCCAAGAATTGAGGTCTAATCAGCCCCAGCATTTT. Residues: CASSQELRSNQPQHF.

For the CDR3, the DNA is TGTGCCAGCAGTTTCACTCGGGGTGTCAAGGGGAACACTGAAGCTTTCTTT. Translation gives CASSFTRGVKGNTEAFF. The chain recombines TRBV27 with TRBJ1-1, with D unresolved. Germline V gene lookup returns CDR1 MNHEY and CDR2 SMNVEV (reference sequence). The CDR3 is 17 amino acids. V shed 3 bases and J shed 1 base, with 18 bases lying between them.

The chain uses TRBV30 and TRBJ2-5, with D perhaps matching TRBD2 (5 bases). Trimming stripped 5 bases from V and 2 bases from J, with 9 bases between. The germline gives CDR1 GTSNPN, CDR2 SVGIG (reference sequence). CDR3 length equals 12 residues. CDR3 coding DNA: TGTGCCTGGGCGACGGGACAAGAGACCCAGTACTTC. Protein product: CAWATGQETQYF.

In the case of this clone: The CDR3 does not end in the conserved phenylalanine or tryptophan, so this is likely a read error. The V and J genes are TRBV6-1 and TRBJ2-7; TRBD1 matches at 8 bases. The ends lost 7 bases at V and 2 bases at J; junction bases unmatched: 10. The CDR3 runs to 15 residues. The germline V gene has CDR1 MNHNS and CDR2 SASEGT. This CDR3 reads CASTIRGQGPYEQYL. The CDR3 DNA sequence: TGTGCCAGCACCATTCGAGGACAGGGTCCCTACGAGCAGTACCTC.